One sample yielded the 25 T cell receptor beta chains listed below, sequenced in a study of blood T cell repertoires in COVID-19. Libraries were prepared by immunoSEQ multiplex PCR; TCRdb keeps only in-frame clonotypes and omits some of them. Of 250,000 to 300,000 clones in the sample, about 91% were seen once. What was sequenced was PBMCs or T cells enriched from blood (not recorded which). The origin of the receptors is a human donor in a cohort exposed to, infected with or recovered from COVID-19 (not recorded which). The donor label of this sample is uncertain.

The V gene is TRBV7-3, the J gene TRBJ2-3; 13 bases fit TRBD2. The trim removed 5 bases at V and 6 bases at J, leaving 11 bases unmatched. This CDR3 is 17 amino acids long. Germline V gene lookup returns CDR1 SGHTA and CDR2 FQGTGA. The CDR3 is CASSQMELAGGHDTQYF. CDR3 nucleotides: TGTGCCAGCAGCCAGATGGAACTAGCGGGGGGGCATGATACGCAGTATTTT.

This clone was picked up one time. This sequence joins TRBV29-1 and TRBJ1-3; unclear D gene. V lost 8 bases and J 0 bases, leaving 14 bases between the germline ends. The CDR3 is 14 amino acids. Germline V gene data show CDR1 as SQVTM and CDR2 as ANQGSEA. This CDR3 is CSISMSDSGNTIYF. The CDR3 bases are TGCAGCATCTCTATGAGTGACTCTGGAAACACCATATATTTT. Supplemented by reference TRBV29-1 and TRBJ1-3, the full variable domain reads SAVISQKPSRDICQRGTSLTIQCQVDSQVTMMFWYRQQPGQSLTLIATANQGSEATYESGFVIDKFPISRPNLTFSTLTVSNMSPEDSSIYLCSISMSDSGNTIYFGEGSWLTVV.

The rearrangement joins TRBV19 to TRBJ1-5; 8 nucleotides line up with TRBD1. The junction had 8 bases not matched to a gene; V was cut back by 2 bases and J by 2 bases. CDR1 LNHDA and CDR2 SQIVND come from the germline V gene (reference sequence). This CDR3 spans 17 amino acids. DNA of the CDR3: TGTGCCAGTAGTATACTGGACAGGGCCTTCCGCAATCAGCCCCAGCATTTT. The encoded protein is CASSILDRAFRNQPQHF. Drawing the rest from reference TRBV19 and TRBJ1-5, the complete variable domain is DGGITQSPKYLFRKEGQNVTLSCEQNLNHDAMYWYRQDPGQGLRLIYYSQIVNDFQKGDIAEGYSVSREKKESFPLTVTSAQKNPTAFYLCASSILDRAFRNQPQHFGDGTRLSIL.

The rearrangement joins TRBV19 to TRBJ1-2, with D maybe TRBD1 (5 bases). This CDR3 has 16 amino acids. The germline CDR1 and CDR2 sequences are LNHDA and SQIVND (reference sequence). The germline V and J ends were trimmed by 8 bases and 1 base, with 20 bases remaining between them. The CDR3 DNA follows: TGTGCCAGTGGGAAGGGTGGGGCAGTCTTTAACTATGGCTACACCTTC. Residues: CASGKGGAVFNYGYTF. The full variable domain, its missing parts supplied by reference TRBV19 and TRBJ1-2, is DGGITQSPKYLFRKEGQNVTLSCEQNLNHDAMYWYRQDPGQGLRLIYYSQIVNDFQKGDIAEGYSVSREKKESFPLTVTSAQKNPTAFYLCASGKGGAVFNYGYTFGSGTRLTVV.

This chain uses TRBV7-9 with TRBJ1-2, with 10 positions matching TRBD1. Germline V gene data show CDR1 as SEHNR and CDR2 as FQNEAQ (reference sequence). The CDR3 sequence is 16 residues long. V lost 6 bases to trimming and J lost 8 bases; unmatched junction nucleotides: 15. CDR3 in DNA: TGTGCCAGCAGTCGTATCCGGGACAGGGGAAATGGCGGCTACACCTTC. Translated: CASSRIRDRGNGGYTF.

The chain uses TRBV9 and TRBJ2-6, with D uncertain. V lost 0 bases, J lost 1 base, and 2 bases lay in between. The CDR3 consists of 14 residues. Germline V gene lookup returns CDR1 SGDLS and CDR2 YYNGEE. As DNA, the CDR3 is TGTGCCAGCAGCGTAGCTTCTGGGGCCAACGTCCTGACTTTC. It specifies CASSVASGANVLTF.

V is TRBV7-9 and J is TRBJ1-3, with 8 bases aligning to TRBD1. Germline V gene lookup returns CDR1 SEHNR and CDR2 FQNEAQ (reference sequence). The CDR3 is made up of 15 amino acids. The junction had 8 bases not matched to a gene; V was cut back by 10 bases and J by 0 bases. CDR3 amino acids: CAIGQGAFSGNTIYF. CDR3 nucleotides: TGTGCCATCGGGCAGGGGGCTTTCTCTGGAAACACCATATATTTT.

This rearrangement joins TRBV20-1 to TRBJ2-5; D is uncertain. The CDR3 totals 14 residues. CDR1 and CDR2 from the germline V gene are DFQATT and SNEGSKA (reference sequence). V was pared by 3 bases and J by 2 bases, with 13 bases between. CDR3 DNA sequence: TGCAGTGCTAGTGAGACTCGGTCACAAGAGACCCAGTACTTC. Translating it yields CSASETRSQETQYF.

V and J are TRBV19 and TRBJ1-1; 9 positions match TRBD1. The V gene's germline CDR1 is LNHDA and CDR2 SQIVND (reference sequence). The CDR3 loop spans 13 amino acids. Germline trimming cut 5 bases from V and 5 bases from J; bases unmatched to any gene: 3. The CDR3 DNA reads as TGTGCCAGTAGTCAGGGACAGGGAACTGAAGCTTTCTTT. Its protein product is CASSQGQGTEAFF.

The chain couples TRBV4-1 to TRBJ2-5; 9 bases map to TRBD2. The CDR3 is 16 amino acids. The germline CDR1 and CDR2 sequences are MGHRA and YSYEKL. J lost 4 bases, V lost 1 base, and 7 bases had no gene match. The CDR3 coding sequence is TGCGCCAGCAGCCAAGGATCTGGCGGGGGGGCAGAGACCCAGTACTTC. It yields the protein CASSQGSGGGAETQYF.

The chain recombines TRBV14 with TRBJ2-7, with a weak D call TRBD1 (6 bases). V gave up 4 bases and J gave up 5 bases, with 12 bases separating them. Germline-derived CDR1 and CDR2 are SGHDN and FVKESK. The CDR3 consists of 13 residues. The chain's CDR3 is CASSPTGFHEQYF. CDR3 in DNA: TGTGCCAGCAGCCCAACAGGGTTTCACGAGCAGTACTTC.

The chain carries TRBV9 and TRBJ1-6; TRBD1 aligns across 7 bases. The germline V gene encodes CDR1 SGDLS and CDR2 YYNGEE. The CDR3 is made up of 13 amino acids. With V trimmed by 3 bases and J by 14 bases, 8 bases remained unmatched. CDR3 amino acids: CASSARQGEALHF. The CDR3 DNA follows: TGTGCCAGCAGCGCCAGACAGGGAGAGGCCCTCCACTTT.

The chain recombines TRBV6-5 with TRBJ1-2; 8 bases are shared with TRBD1. V lost 6 bases and J lost 8; bases outside the gene matches: 5. CDR1 and CDR2 (germline): MNHEY, SVGAGI. CDR3 length: 12 amino acids. CDR3 in amino acids: CASRTGAAGYTF. CDR3 sequence (DNA): TGTGCCAGCAGGACAGGGGCCGCCGGCTACACCTTC.

V is TRBV19 and J is TRBJ2-1; TRBD2 aligns across 7 bases. V was pared by 5 bases and J by 6 bases, with 7 bases of the junction left unmatched. Germline CDR1 and CDR2: LNHDA and SQIVND (reference sequence). There are 14 residues in the CDR3. CDR3 sequence reads: CASSPWGGGNEQFF. CDR3 DNA sequence: TGTGCCAGTAGTCCCTGGGGCGGGGGCAATGAGCAGTTCTTC. The full variable domain, with the rest looked up from reference TRBV19 and TRBJ2-1, is DGGITQSPKYLFRKEGQNVTLSCEQNLNHDAMYWYRQDPGQGLRLIYYSQIVNDFQKGDIAEGYSVSREKKESFPLTVTSAQKNPTAFYLCASSPWGGGNEQFFGPGTRLTVL.

The gene calls are TRBV30 and TRBJ2-7; tentative D call: TRBD2 (5 bases). This CDR3 contains 12 residues. Germline V gene sequence: CDR1 GTSNPN, CDR2 SVGIG (reference sequence). The ends were cut back, 5 bases at V and 11 bases at J, with 19 bases in the middle. CDR3 region: CAWGSGRLGKYF. The CDR3 DNA reads as TGTGCCTGGGGGAGCGGACGGTTGGGAAAGTACTTC.

The chain carries TRBV9 and TRBJ2-3, with D tentatively TRBD1 (6 bases). Germline CDR1 SGDLS, CDR2 YYNGEE. V lost 3 bases and J 0 bases, leaving 11 bases between the germline ends. The CDR3 covers 15 residues. CDR3 sequence: CASSGGPPSTDTQYF. In DNA, the CDR3 is TGTGCCAGCAGCGGGGGGCCACCTAGCACAGATACGCAGTATTTT.

The chain recombines TRBV3-1 (or the pseudogene TRBV3-2) with TRBJ2-3; no clear D. V shed 3 bases and J shed 0 bases, with 10 bases lying between them. CDR1 is LGHDT and CDR2 is YNNKEL in the germline V gene (reference sequence). The CDR3 length is 15 residues. CDR3 DNA: TGTGCCAGCAGCCAGCACTCCGATAGCACAGATACGCAGTATTTT. It translates to CASSQHSDSTDTQYF.

The genes are TRBV6-5 and TRBJ2-5; perhaps TRBD2 as D (7 bases). This CDR3 comprises 15 residues. With 7 bases removed from V and 2 bases from J, the gap between germline ends came to 17 bases. Germline V CDR1 and CDR2: MNHEY, SVGAGI. CDR3 loop: CASTGERGKQETQYF. The CDR3 DNA reads as TGTGCCAGCACAGGGGAGCGGGGAAAACAAGAGACCCAGTACTTC.

The V call is TRBV30, the J call TRBJ1-1, with a weak D call TRBD1 (5 bases). Per germline, CDR1 GTSNPN and CDR2 SVGIG (reference sequence). The CDR3 is 11 amino acids. The CDR3 here is CATGVALEAFF. CDR3 nucleotides: TGTGCTACGGGGGTGGCCCTTGAAGCTTTCTTT.

The CDR3 reads CASSKTGGETQYF. CDR3 in DNA: TGTGCCAGCAGCAAGACAGGAGGAGAGACCCAGTACTTC. The rearrangement joins TRBV9 to TRBJ2-5, with D possibly being TRBD1 (6 bases). Trimming cost V 4 bases and J 4 bases, with 11 bases left between them. CDR1 and CDR2 from the germline V gene are SGDLS and YYNGEE. This CDR3 is built from 13 residues.

The V gene is TRBV14, the J gene TRBJ1-1; tentatively, D is TRBD1 (6 bases). The length of the CDR3 is 17 residues. Germline V gene lookup returns CDR1 SGHDN and CDR2 FVKESK. Trimming removed 0 bases from V and 3 bases from J, with 17 bases in between. CDR3 nucleotides: TGTGCCAGCAGCCAAGAAGGGTCAGGGGTTTGGGACACTGAAGCTTTCTTT. It specifies CASSQEGSGVWDTEAFF.

CDR3 in DNA: TGTGCCAGCAGCTTTTGGGTAGCGGGGGGGCCTCTCCGGGAGACCCAGTACTTC. It translates to CASSFWVAGGPLRETQYF. V and J are TRBV13 and TRBJ2-5, with 11 positions matching TRBD2. This CDR3 is built from 18 residues. The germline CDR1 and CDR2 sequences are PRHDT and FYEKMQ (reference sequence). The V gene end was trimmed by 3 bases and the J gene end by 5 bases; junction bases not matched to a gene: 14.

The chain uses TRBV19 and TRBJ1-2; D perhaps matches TRBD1 (5 bases). The CDR3 is 13 amino acids. The germline V gene encodes CDR1 LNHDA and CDR2 SQIVND (reference sequence). V lost 6 bases and J lost 0, with 8 bases in between. CDR3 sequence: CASSPGSNYGYTF. CDR3 in DNA: TGTGCCAGTAGCCCAGGGTCTAACTATGGCTACACCTTC.

This clone was detected once. The gene calls are TRBV18 and TRBJ2-3; D possibly corresponds to TRBD1 (6 bases). Trimming took 4 bases from V and 10 from J, leaving 12 bases between them. The germline V gene encodes CDR1 KGHSH and CDR2 LQKENI. The CDR3 is 12 amino acids. This chain's CDR3 is CASSQGERSQYF. CDR3 coding DNA: TGTGCCAGCTCACAGGGGGAACGCTCGCAGTATTTT. The full variable domain, completed using reference TRBV18 and TRBJ2-3, is NAGVMQNPRHLVRRRGQEARLRCSPMKGHSHVYWYRQLPEEGLKFMVYLQKENIIDESGMPKERFSAEFPKEGPSILRIQQVVRGDSAAYFCASSQGERSQYFGPGTRLTVL.

The chain joins TRBV4-2 to TRBJ1-2; D is ambiguous. The germline V gene has CDR1 LGHNA and CDR2 YNFKEQ. This CDR3 comprises 14 residues. The germline V and J ends were trimmed by 1 base and 3 bases, with 9 bases remaining between them. CDR3 protein: CASSQASRDYGYTF. CDR3 sequence (DNA): TGTGCCAGCAGCCAAGCCAGCCGGGACTATGGCTACACCTTC.